The 21 T cell receptor beta chains below all came from one sample that was sequenced in a study of cytomegalovirus exposure and HLA in healthy donors. PCR primers comprised 60 Vbeta and 13 Jbeta primers. The data were produced by immunoSEQ multiplex PCR, yet TCRdb's version contains in-frame clones alone and is incomplete. This table lists 200,000 or so clones. Sequencing was carried out using PBMCs. All receptors derive from a boy aged 5-17 years in good health and CMV-seronegative.

Note on this clone: Other DNA sequences in the same sample also yield this CDR3. This sequence joins TRBV29-1 and TRBJ2-7; D uncertain. CDR1 SQVTM and CDR2 ANQGSEA come from the germline V gene. This CDR3 has 12 amino acids. Trimming took 0 bases from V and 1 from J, leaving 4 bases between them. The DNA of the CDR3 is TGCAGCGTTGAAGACGGTTCCTACGAGCAGTACTTC. It translates to CSVEDGSYEQYF.

The rearrangement uses TRBV2 and TRBJ2-1; 7 bases line up with TRBD1. CDR3 length equals 16 residues. V lost 6 bases to trimming and J lost 1 base; unmatched junction nucleotides: 9. Germline V gene lookup returns CDR1 SNHLY and CDR2 FYNNEI. The CDR3 protein is CASSEDRFRSYNEQFF. CDR3 sequence (DNA): TGTGCCAGCAGCGAGGACAGGTTCAGATCCTACAATGAGCAGTTCTTC.

The rearrangement joins TRBV7-9 to TRBJ2-5; perhaps TRBD2 as D (6 bases). The germline gives CDR1 SEHNR, CDR2 FQNEAQ (reference sequence). V gave up 0 bases and J gave up 5 bases, with 10 bases separating them. The CDR3 runs to 14 residues. The CDR3 spells CASSLAGGFETQYF. The DNA for the CDR3 is TGTGCCAGCAGCTTAGCGGGGGGTTTTGAGACCCAGTACTTC. Variable domain in full (rest from reference TRBV7-9 and TRBJ2-5): DTGVSQNPRHKITKRGQNVTFRCDPISEHNRLYWYRQTLGQGPEFLTYFQNEAQLEKSRLLSDRFSAERPKGSFSTLEIQRTEQGDSAMYLCASSLAGGFETQYFGPGTRLLVL.

The J gene is TRBJ2-3, the V gene TRBV6-6; 8 bases are shared with TRBD1. The CDR3 covers 14 residues. The V and J ends lost 6 bases and 2 bases, in that order; junction bases with no gene match: 4. Germline CDR1 is MNHNY and CDR2 is SVGAGI (reference sequence). The CDR3 nucleotides are TGTGCCAGCAGGGAGGACAGGGTCACAGATACGCAGTATTTT. Translating it yields CASREDRVTDTQYF.

J is TRBJ1-2 and V is TRBV19; a weak D match, TRBD1 (5 bases). Germline-derived CDR1 and CDR2 are LNHDA and SQIVND (reference sequence). The CDR3 has 14 residues. V lost 4 bases and J 0 bases, leaving 9 bases between the germline ends. The CDR3 DNA sequence: TGTGCCAGTAGTACTGGACACTCTAACTATGGCTACACCTTC. The encoded protein is CASSTGHSNYGYTF.

The J gene is TRBJ1-2, the V gene TRBV19; maybe TRBD1 (5 bases). CDR1 and CDR2 from the germline V gene are LNHDA and SQIVND (reference sequence). The CDR3 spans 17 residues. V shed 3 bases and J shed 7 bases, with 24 bases lying between them. In nucleotides, the CDR3 is TGTGCCAGTAGTATGGGTTTACCGGACACCAGTCTCTCTGGCTACACCTTC. This encodes CASSMGLPDTSLSGYTF. The full variable domain, rest sourced from reference TRBV19 and TRBJ1-2, is DGGITQSPKYLFRKEGQNVTLSCEQNLNHDAMYWYRQDPGQGLRLIYYSQIVNDFQKGDIAEGYSVSREKKESFPLTVTSAQKNPTAFYLCASSMGLPDTSLSGYTFGSGTRLTVV.

The gene calls are TRBV18 and TRBJ1-1; 9 positions agree with TRBD1. The germline gives CDR1 KGHSH, CDR2 LQKENI. The V and J ends lost 6 bases and 1 base, in that order; junction bases with no gene match: 6. The CDR3 covers 15 residues. CDR3 sequence (DNA): TGTGCCAGCTCGGAAGGGACAGGGCGGAACACTGAAGCTTTCTTT. Residues: CASSEGTGRNTEAFF.

CDR3 in amino acids: CAWSTVSNQPQHF. The CDR3 nucleotides are TGTGCCTGGAGTACAGTTAGCAATCAGCCCCAGCATTTT. The chain combines TRBV30 with TRBJ1-5; the D is unclear. CDR1 and CDR2 (germline): GTSNPN, SVGIG (reference sequence). CDR3 length equals 13 residues. V gave up 2 bases and J gave up 0 bases, with 5 bases separating them.

This chain connects TRBV7-9 to TRBJ2-7, with D perhaps TRBD1 (5 bases). Trimming took off 5 bases at V and 8 bases at J, with 13 bases between the two ends. The CDR3 has 12 amino acids. Per germline, CDR1 SEHNR and CDR2 FQNEAQ (reference sequence). CDR3 residues: CASSPGHSQQYF. The CDR3 region has the DNA TGTGCCAGCAGCCCAGGACATTCTCAGCAGTACTTC.

This chain links TRBV18 with TRBJ1-1, with 8 bases lining up with TRBD1. CDR3 size: 14 residues. Per germline, CDR1 KGHSH and CDR2 LQKENI. V shed 6 bases, J shed 2 bases, and the junction held 5 bases outside the gene matches. In DNA form, the CDR3 reads TGTGCCAGCTCGCAGGGGGCTTATAACACTGAAGCTTTCTTT. Translation gives CASSQGAYNTEAFF.

This chain links TRBV18 with TRBJ2-5; TRBD2 agrees at 7 bases. This CDR3 is built from 14 residues. V shed 5 bases and J 3 bases; nucleotides not matched to a gene: 6. Germline V gene data show CDR1 as KGHSH and CDR2 as LQKENI. The CDR3 region is CASSTMGGEETQYF. CDR3 nucleotide sequence: TGTGCCAGCTCAACCATGGGGGGGGAAGAGACCCAGTACTTC.

The rearrangement links TRBV4-2 to TRBJ1-6, with 7 bases identical to TRBD1. Trimming removed 8 bases from V and 7 bases from J; junction bases left unmatched: 2. The germline V gene encodes CDR1 LGHNA and CDR2 YNFKEQ. This CDR3 has 12 amino acids. The CDR3 region is CASEGGNSPLHF. CDR3 coding DNA: TGTGCCAGCGAAGGGGGCAATTCACCCCTCCACTTT.

V is TRBV11-1 and J is TRBJ1-1; TRBD1 might be the D (6 bases). This CDR3 contains 16 residues. Trimming pared 5 bases from V and 0 bases from J, leaving 16 bases between. Looked up from germline, CDR1 is SGHAT and CDR2 is FQDESV (reference sequence). CDR3 nucleotides: TGTGCCAGCAGCAACGGACAGACCTACATGAACACTGAAGCTTTCTTT. The encoded protein is CASSNGQTYMNTEAFF.

The chain is built from TRBV19 and TRBJ2-3, with 11 bases identical to TRBD2. This CDR3 region has 16 residues. Per germline, CDR1 LNHDA and CDR2 SQIVND (reference sequence). Losses at the gene ends were 5 bases for V and 5 bases for J; bases not matched to a gene: 9. The CDR3 here is CASSSDPGLAGDTQYF. CDR3 nucleotides: TGTGCCAGTAGTTCCGACCCAGGACTAGCGGGAGATACGCAGTATTTT.

This chain joins TRBV25-1 and TRBJ1-1, with 8 bases aligning to TRBD1. V was clipped by 6 bases and J by 3 bases; unmatched bases: 9. CDR1 is MGHDK and CDR2 is SYGVNS in the germline V gene. The CDR3 contains 15 residues. CDR3 loop: CASRQGGAADTEAFF. CDR3 nucleotides: TGTGCCAGCAGACAGGGGGGAGCAGCGGACACTGAAGCTTTCTTT.

The rearrangement links TRBV29-1 to TRBJ1-1; D call uncertain. Germline lookup yields CDR1 SQVTM and CDR2 ANQGSEA. The CDR3 consists of 10 residues. Trimming shortened V by 8 bases and J by 7 bases, and 11 bases separated the two germline ends. In DNA, the CDR3 is TGCAGCCCGATGAGAGGTGAAGCTTTCTTT. As protein: CSPMRGEAFF.

DNA of the CDR3: TGTGCCAGCAGCCCCGCGGGACAGGGCTCCTACGAGCAGTACTTC. This gives the protein CASSPAGQGSYEQYF. The rearrangement joins TRBV7-9 to TRBJ2-7; 9 bases are shared with TRBD1. Germline-derived CDR1 and CDR2 are SEHNR and FQNEAQ (reference sequence). V dropped 5 bases and J dropped 0; count of bases not matched to a gene: 5. The CDR3 has 15 amino acids.

The V gene is TRBV28, the J gene TRBJ2-7; 9 bases fit TRBD1. Germline CDR1 and CDR2: MDHEN and SYDVKM. V was pared by 3 bases and J by 3 bases, with 9 bases of the junction left unmatched. The CDR3 length is 16 residues. CDR3 nucleotides: TGTGCCAGCAGTTTTGTCGGGACAGGGATTCGCTACGAGCAGTACTTC. Protein sequence: CASSFVGTGIRYEQYF.

The genes are TRBV2 and TRBJ2-3; 7 positions match TRBD1. Germline trimming cut 6 bases from V and 3 bases from J; bases unmatched to any gene: 9. Germline CDR1 SNHLY, CDR2 FYNNEI. The CDR3 has 15 residues. The CDR3 region is CASSQHGTETDTQYF. Written as DNA, the CDR3 is TGTGCCAGCAGCCAGCACGGGACAGAAACAGATACGCAGTATTTT.

The J gene is TRBJ2-1, the V gene TRBV7-9; 9 bases fit TRBD1. From germline, CDR1 is SEHNR and CDR2 FQNEAQ (reference sequence). V was pared by 8 bases and J by 2 bases, with 13 bases of the junction left unmatched. The CDR3 consists of 17 residues. The CDR3 region has the DNA TGTGCCAGCCCCCCTCCTGGGGACAGGGAAGCCTACAATGAGCAGTTCTTC. Its translation: CASPPPGDREAYNEQFF.

This rearrangement joins TRBV4-3 to TRBJ2-7; TRBD2 agrees at 8 bases. This CDR3 spans 14 amino acids. CDR1 is LGHNA, CDR2 YSLEER, per germline. V lost 0 bases, J lost 3 bases, and 1 base stayed unmatched. The CDR3 reads CASSQDRGGYEQYF. In nucleotides, the CDR3 is TGCGCCAGCAGCCAAGATCGGGGGGGCTACGAGCAGTACTTC.